The rows below give T cell receptor beta chains drawn from one sample of a study of PD-L1 blockade in urothelial cancer. Repertoires were generated with immunoSEQ multiplex PCR, while TCRdb's copy carries only in-frame clones and drops some. The profile shows tens of thousands of clones, 90% of them singletons. Specimen: PBMCs, collected around atezolizumab (anti-PD-L1) treatment. These receptors were obtained from a man in his sixties with urothelial cancer. CDR3s include the opening cysteine and the closing phenylalanine or tryptophan. The order of the fields is clone size, J gene, V gene, D gene, CDR3 DNA, CDR3 protein. D genes are given only for firm matches. A row's size may be missing; if present it is once, few, many or a size class.

>NA|TRBJ2-7|TRBV27|TRBD1
TGTGCCAGCAGTTTATATACCAACTGGCAGGGGGCGTCTAACGAGCAGTACTTC
CASSLYTNWQGASNEQYF
>NA|TRBJ2-1|TRBV14|NA
TGTGCCAGCAGCCAAGATTACAGGGGAGGTGAGCAGTTCTTC
CASSQDYRGGEQFF
>NA|TRBJ1-1|TRBV6-5|NA
TGTGCCAGCAGACTCGTGACAGCCATGAACACTGAAGCTTTCTTT
CASRLVTAMNTEAFF
>NA|TRBJ2-7|TRBV28|NA
TGTGCCAGCAGTTTATCAGGGGCGGAGGCCGAGCAGTACTTC
CASSLSGAEAEQYF
>NA|TRBJ1-2|TRBV30|TRBD1
TGTGCCTGGAGTGTAACGGGACAGGGGACCGAAAGAGGGGCTCCTAACTATGGCTACACCTTC
CAWSVTGQGTERGAPNYGYTF
>NA|TRBJ2-7|TRBV28|NA
TGTGCCAGCAGTGGGTTGCGGTTATCCTACGAGCAGTACTTC
CASSGLRLSYEQYF
>NA|TRBJ1-2|TRBV28|NA
TGTGCCAGCAGTCCCCAAGTCGGGTGGGGCTACACCTTC
CASSPQVGWGYTF
>NA|TRBJ2-5|TRBV7-9|NA
TGTGCCAGCAGCTTAGGGCGGGGTATTAGCGAGACCCAGTACTTC
CASSLGRGISETQYF
>NA|TRBJ2-1|TRBV5-1|TRBD2
TGCGCCAGCAGGGGACTAGCGGCCTACAATGAGCAGTTCTTC
CASRGLAAYNEQFF
>NA|TRBJ2-5|TRBV2|TRBD2
TGTGCCAGCAGTGGACTAGCGGGAGGAGGGGGGGAGACCCAGTACTTC
CASSGLAGGGGETQYF
>NA|TRBJ2-1|TRBV19|NA
TGTGCCAGTAGTGCCCTACTGGTTTCAAGCTCCTACAATGAGCAGTTCTTC
CASSALLVSSSYNEQFF
>NA|TRBJ2-1|TRBV21-1|NA
TGTGCCAGCAGCAAAAGGAGACAGGGAGGATGCAATGAGCAGTTCTTC
CASSKRRQGGCNEQFF
>NA|TRBJ2-2|TRBV19|TRBD1
TGTGCCAGTAGTACCGGGACAGCGAACACCGGGGAGCTGTTTTTT
CASSTGTANTGELFF
>NA|TRBJ2-2|TRBV2|TRBD2
TGTGCCAGCAGGCGGGGGGATAACACCGGGGAGCTGTTTTTT
CASRRGDNTGELFF
>NA|TRBJ2-5|TRBV5-6|TRBD2
TGTGCCAGCAGCTTGGGGTCGGGGGGACGAGAGACCCAGTACTTC
CASSLGSGGRETQYF
>once|TRBJ1-1|TRBV15|NA
TGTGCCACCAGCAGAGAGGCGAGGGTGAACACTGAAGCTTTCTTT
CATSREARVNTEAFF
>NA|TRBJ2-5|TRBV5-4|NA
TGTGCCAGCAGCTTGTGGACTACTGGAGAGACCCAGTACTTC
CASSLWTTGETQYF
>NA|TRBJ2-7|TRBV2|NA
TGTGCCAGCAGACACAGGGATTTTATACGCGAGCAGTACTTC
CASRHRDFIREQYF
>NA|TRBJ2-3|TRBV7-3|TRBD2
TGTGCCAGCAGCTCCTCGGGAGGGAGCACAGATACGCAGTATTTT
CASSSSGGSTDTQYF
>NA|TRBJ2-7|TRBV5-1|NA
TGCGCCAGCAGTTCTCCCCTCGGGAGTGGCGACGAGCAGTACTTC
CASSSPLGSGDEQYF
>NA|TRBJ2-7|TRBV7-2|TRBD2
TGTGCCAGCTCTCTCGGGGGGGCGTCCTACGAGCAGTACTTC
CASSLGGASYEQYF
>NA|TRBJ2-3|TRBV29-1|TRBD1
TGCAGCGTGGACGACAGGGGAACAGATACGCAGTATTTT
CSVDDRGTDTQYF
>NA|TRBJ2-7|TRBV6-5|TRBD2
TGTGCCAGCAGTTACGGGTCGGGCGGGAGCTACGAGCAGTACTTC
CASSYGSGGSYEQYF
>once|TRBJ1-1|TRBV7-3|NA
TGTGCCAGCAGCTTAAGTCAGTACACTGAAGCTTTCTTT
CASSLSQYTEAFF
>NA|TRBJ2-7|TRBV27|NA
TGTGCCAGCAGTTTATCGTCCAGGGGCTACGAGCAGTACTTC
CASSLSSRGYEQYF
>NA|TRBJ1-6|TRBV7-2|NA
TGTGCCAGCAGCTTAGAGTGGGCATCTCAGAATTCACCCCTCCACTTT
CASSLEWASQNSPLHF
>NA|TRBJ2-7|TRBV4-2|NA
TGTGCCAGCAGTCTAGCCGATTTCCCCCCCTACGAGCAGTACTTC
CASSLADFPPYEQYF
>NA|TRBJ2-1|TRBV5-1|TRBD1
TGCGCCAGCAGCTTGGGGGACAGTTTTTACAATGAGCAGTTCTTC
CASSLGDSFYNEQFF
>NA|TRBJ2-7|TRBV15|NA
TGTGCCACCAGCAGAGACCTAGTCGTCGAGCAGTACTTC
CATSRDLVVEQYF
>NA|TRBJ2-1|TRBV7-3|NA
TGTGCCAGCAGCCAGGGGGGCTCTGACAATGAGCAGTTCTTC
CASSQGGSDNEQFF
>NA|TRBJ1-5|TRBV28|NA
TGTGCCAGCAGTTTGGGGGGGAGGAGCAATCAGCCCCAGCATTTT
CASSLGGRSNQPQHF
>NA|TRBJ1-5|TRBV5-8|NA
TGTGCCAGCAGCTCGTGGGTCGGAGGAAATAGCAATCAGCCCCAGCATTTT
CASSSWVGGNSNQPQHF
>NA|TRBJ2-7|TRBV6-5|TRBD2
TGTGCCAGCAGAGCCCCGGGACTAGCGGGAGGTGAGCAGTACTTC
CASRAPGLAGGEQYF
>NA|TRBJ1-3|TRBV6-1|TRBD1
TGTGCCAGCAGTGGGTCAGGGGGCCTTTATCCTGGAAACACCATATATTTT
CASSGSGGLYPGNTIYF
>NA|TRBJ1-5|TRBV28|NA
TGTGCCAGCAGTAGGGGGGGGGCAGGGATCGATCAGCCCCAGCATTTT
CASSRGGAGIDQPQHF
>NA|TRBJ2-7|TRBV6-6|TRBD2
TGTGCCAGCAGAGGGGAATGGGAGGGGGAGCAGTACTTC
CASRGEWEGEQYF
>NA|TRBJ2-7|TRBV6-5|NA
TGTGCCAGCAGTTACAAGGGGTCGGCCTACGAGCAGTACTTC
CASSYKGSAYEQYF
>NA|TRBJ2-3|TRBV18|NA
TGTGCCAGCTCACCCGGGGGAGATACGCAGTATTTT
CASSPGGDTQYF
>NA|TRBJ2-3|TRBV5-1|TRBD2
TGCGCCAGCAGCTTGGCCGGGACTAGCAAGAGCACAGATACGCAGTATTTT
CASSLAGTSKSTDTQYF
>NA|TRBJ2-7|TRBV28|NA
TGTGCCAGCAGTTTTGGCGTCTGGGGCCAGAACTACGAGCAGTACTTC
CASSFGVWGQNYEQYF